This is a list of T cell receptor beta chains from one sample in a study of response to subunit inactivated influenza vaccine. MiXCR, applied by TCRdb to the RT-PCR reads, yields one record per CDR3 protein. Seen here are approximately 700,000 distinct CDR3 sequences, 14% observed once, and the top ten hold 6% to 8%. The sequencing used PBMCs from blood, collected approximately 15 days before vaccination. These TCRs come from a man aged 50 or older who received an inactivated influenza vaccine. CDR3s include the opening cysteine and the closing phenylalanine or tryptophan. D genes are given only for firm matches. Size is stated for part of the rows, as once, few or many counts, or as a class when the clone is expanded.

TRBV5-1	TRBD1	many	TRBJ2-3	TGTGCCAGCAGTTTAGTAGGGGGCGCAGATACGCAGTATTTT	CASSLVGGADTQYF
TRBV15	TRBD2	.	TRBJ2-5	TGTGCCACCAGCAGAGATCTGGCGGGGGATTGGGAGACCCAGTACTTC	CATSRDLAGDWETQYF
TRBV6-2/TRBV6-3	.	.	TRBJ2-1	TGTGCCAGCAGTTACCGTGACCCTGGGTTCTCCTACAATGAGCAGTTCTTC	CASSYRDPGFSYNEQFF
TRBV3-1	.	.	TRBJ2-3	TGTGTCAGCAGCCGTGGCGGGTCATACACAGATACGCAGTATTTT	CVSSRGGSYTDTQYF
TRBV7-2	.	few	TRBJ1-2	TGTGCCAGCAGTCCTTTTCAGTGGTATGGCTACACCTTC	CASSPFQWYGYTF
TRBV16	.	.	TRBJ2-4	TGTGCCAGCAGCGGACCCGGGACGGAGATAGTAAACATTCAGTACTTC	CASSGPGTEIVNIQYF
TRBV1	.	.	TRBJ2-3	TGCACCAGCAGCCAAGATCAAAGGACCGGCACAGATACGCAGTATTTT	CTSSQDQRTGTDTQYF
TRBV6-4	.	.	TRBJ1-3	TGTGCCAGCAGAGAAATTTCCGGCGACACCATATATTTT	CASREISGDTIYF
TRBV29-1	TRBD2	.	TRBJ2-3	TGCAGCGCTAAGCGGGGTAGAACAGATACGCAGTATTTT	CSAKRGRTDTQYF
TRBV2	.	.	TRBJ1-6	TGTGCCAGCAGTCCGCAGGCGACAAATTCACCCCTCCACTTT	CASSPQATNSPLHF
TRBV12-3/TRBV12-4	TRBD2	few	TRBJ2-1	TGTGCCAGCAGTTTAAGTAGCGGGATAGCTGTTATTGGTGAGCAGTTCTTC	CASSLSSGIAVIGEQFF
TRBV2	.	many	TRBJ1-4	TGTGCCAGCAGAGCCGGGACACAGGAAAAACTGTTTTTT	CASRAGTQEKLFF